Listed below are T cell receptor beta chains from one sample, sequenced in a study of regulatory T cells in long-lasting Graves disease. Each CDR3 protein gets one entry after TCRdb re-called the multiplex PCR reads with MiXCR. This table has 600,000 to 650,000 distinct CDR3 sequences, roughly 15% appearing once. The sample was also reused in another study, on T cells in Graves' hyperthyroidism and ophthalmopathy.

Sequenced material: peripheral blood mononuclear cells (PBMCs), taken at new diagnosis, from a patient treated with antithyroid drugs. Every receptor here comes from a woman in her twenties or thirties with Graves disease. Both conserved end residues are part of each CDR3. D genes are given only for firm matches. Clone size is not always given. Where it is, it says once, few, many or a class for expanded clones.

d_call: .; clone_size: many; j_call: TRBJ2-7; v_call: TRBV20-1; cdr3_nt: TGCAGTGCTAGAGTGGGGTGGGTCGGGAGCTCCTACGAGCAGTACTTC; cdr3_aa: CSARVGWVGSSYEQYF
d_call: .; clone_size: many; j_call: TRBJ1-1; v_call: TRBV6-1; cdr3_nt: TGTGCCAGCAGTGACCCGGACTGGGTGACTGAAGCTTTCTTT; cdr3_aa: CASSDPDWVTEAFF
d_call: .; clone_size: .; j_call: TRBJ1-5; v_call: TRBV4-1; cdr3_nt: TGCGCCAGCAGCCAAGATCAAAGGGTCAATCAGCCCCAGCATTTT; cdr3_aa: CASSQDQRVNQPQHF
d_call: TRBD1; clone_size: few; j_call: TRBJ1-5; v_call: TRBV20-1; cdr3_nt: TGCAGTGCACTCGGACAGGGTAACAATCAGCCCCAGCATTTT; cdr3_aa: CSALGQGNNQPQHF
d_call: .; clone_size: many; j_call: TRBJ2-3; v_call: TRBV20-1; cdr3_nt: TGCAGTGCTAGTCATAGTTATACGCAGTATTTT; cdr3_aa: CSASHSYTQYF
d_call: .; clone_size: few; j_call: TRBJ1-1; v_call: TRBV13; cdr3_nt: TGTGCCAGCAACCCTATGGGGGGCGGTACTGAAGCTTTCTTT; cdr3_aa: CASNPMGGGTEAFF
d_call: TRBD1; clone_size: many; j_call: TRBJ1-6; v_call: TRBV12-3/TRBV12-4; cdr3_nt: TGTGCCAGCATGCGGGGACAGCAAGCTACACCCCTCCACTTT; cdr3_aa: CASMRGQQATPLHF
d_call: .; clone_size: .; j_call: TRBJ2-7; v_call: TRBV20-1; cdr3_nt: TGCAGTGCTAGCATCGGGCCCGAGCAGTACTTC; cdr3_aa: CSASIGPEQYF
d_call: .; clone_size: .; j_call: TRBJ1-3; v_call: TRBV30; cdr3_nt: TGTGCCTGGAGTGGGGGGAGTGGAAACACCATATATTTT; cdr3_aa: CAWSGGSGNTIYF
d_call: TRBD1; clone_size: few; j_call: TRBJ1-5; v_call: TRBV20-1; cdr3_nt: TGCAGTGCTAGAGGTGACAGGGGTCAGCCCCAGCATTTT; cdr3_aa: CSARGDRGQPQHF
d_call: TRBD2; clone_size: .; j_call: TRBJ2-1; v_call: TRBV3-1; cdr3_nt: TGTGCCAGCAGCCAAGATTCCCGCGGGAGCTTAACTCGCTCCTACAATGAGCAGTTCTTC; cdr3_aa: CASSQDSRGSLTRSYNEQFF
d_call: .; clone_size: .; j_call: TRBJ2-6; v_call: TRBV20-1; cdr3_nt: TGCAGTGCCCTGGGACAGCAGGGGGGAGGCTCTGGGGCCAACGTCCTGACTTTC; cdr3_aa: CSALGQQGGGSGANVLTF
d_call: .; clone_size: many; j_call: TRBJ2-1; v_call: TRBV12-3/TRBV12-4; cdr3_nt: TGTGCCAGCAGTCTATCTAGCTTAGGGCAGTTCTTC; cdr3_aa: CASSLSSLGQFF
d_call: TRBD2; clone_size: many; j_call: TRBJ2-7; v_call: TRBV20-1; cdr3_nt: TGCAGTGCATCCGGCGGGAGATTGTCCTACGAGCAGTACTTC; cdr3_aa: CSASGGRLSYEQYF
d_call: TRBD2; clone_size: .; j_call: TRBJ2-7; v_call: TRBV7-2; cdr3_nt: TGTGCCAGCAGCCCCCTCCCCGGGGGGGATTCCTACGAGCAGTACTTC; cdr3_aa: CASSPLPGGDSYEQYF
d_call: .; clone_size: few; j_call: TRBJ2-1; v_call: TRBV25-1; cdr3_nt: TGTGCCAGCAGTGAATATGGTCGCAGAATCAATGAGCAGTTCTTC; cdr3_aa: CASSEYGRRINEQFF
d_call: .; clone_size: .; j_call: TRBJ2-5; v_call: TRBV24-1; cdr3_nt: TGTGCCACCTCCCGACAGAATCAAGAGACCCAGTACTTC; cdr3_aa: CATSRQNQETQYF
d_call: .; clone_size: many; j_call: TRBJ2-1; v_call: TRBV5-4; cdr3_nt: TGTGCCAGCAGCTTGTTACCCCTGATAGACAATGAGCAGTTCTTC; cdr3_aa: CASSLLPLIDNEQFF
d_call: .; clone_size: .; j_call: TRBJ2-7; v_call: TRBV10-3; cdr3_nt: TGTGCCACCGAACCATTTCAACTTAGACAGCGTGGCGAGCAGTACTTC; cdr3_aa: CATEPFQLRQRGEQYF
d_call: .; clone_size: many; j_call: TRBJ1-1; v_call: TRBV12-3/TRBV12-4; cdr3_nt: TGTGCCAGCTACAGGGAGTCTGGAGAAGCTTTCTTT; cdr3_aa: CASYRESGEAFF
d_call: .; clone_size: many; j_call: TRBJ1-6; v_call: TRBV7-2; cdr3_nt: TGTGCCAGCAGCTTAGTTATCCCGAATTCACCCCTCCACTTT; cdr3_aa: CASSLVIPNSPLHF
d_call: TRBD2; clone_size: many; j_call: TRBJ2-3; v_call: TRBV3-1; cdr3_nt: TGTGCCAGCAGCCTCCGGACTAGCCGTCCAGATACGCAGTATTTT; cdr3_aa: CASSLRTSRPDTQYF
d_call: TRBD1; clone_size: few; j_call: TRBJ1-2; v_call: TRBV5-4; cdr3_nt: TGTGCCAGCAGCTTAGGACAGGGGATTGGCTACACCTTC; cdr3_aa: CASSLGQGIGYTF
d_call: .; clone_size: few; j_call: TRBJ2-7; v_call: TRBV15; cdr3_nt: TGTGCCACCAGCCCCGGGACCCTTAGCCCCGAGCAGTACTTC; cdr3_aa: CATSPGTLSPEQYF
d_call: .; clone_size: .; j_call: TRBJ2-1; v_call: TRBV18; cdr3_nt: TGTGCCAGCTCCCCGGGGGACGTGTACAATGAGCAGTTCTTC; cdr3_aa: CASSPGDVYNEQFF
d_call: .; clone_size: few; j_call: TRBJ1-2; v_call: TRBV20-1; cdr3_nt: TGCAGTGCTAGAAAAGGGCCGGGGATCTCTAACTATGGCTACACCTTC; cdr3_aa: CSARKGPGISNYGYTF
d_call: TRBD1; clone_size: few; j_call: TRBJ2-7; v_call: TRBV29-1; cdr3_nt: TGCAGCGTTGAAGATCGGACAGGGGGCTACGAGCAGTACTTC; cdr3_aa: CSVEDRTGGYEQYF
d_call: .; clone_size: many; j_call: TRBJ2-7; v_call: TRBV12-3/TRBV12-4; cdr3_nt: TGTGCCAGCAGTTTAATGGGTTACGAGCAGTACTTC; cdr3_aa: CASSLMGYEQYF
d_call: .; clone_size: many; j_call: TRBJ2-7; v_call: TRBV28; cdr3_nt: TGTGCCACCCACTCAGGGGTTGCAACCTACGAGCAGTACTTC; cdr3_aa: CATHSGVATYEQYF
d_call: TRBD2; clone_size: few; j_call: TRBJ2-5; v_call: TRBV7-8; cdr3_nt: TGTGCCAGCAGCTTAAGTCCCAGCGGGATTGTTAGGGAGACCCAGTACTTC; cdr3_aa: CASSLSPSGIVRETQYF
d_call: .; clone_size: .; j_call: TRBJ2-3; v_call: TRBV19; cdr3_nt: TGTGCCAGTAGTACCTTTGGCGCAGAAACGCAGTATTTT; cdr3_aa: CASSTFGAETQYF